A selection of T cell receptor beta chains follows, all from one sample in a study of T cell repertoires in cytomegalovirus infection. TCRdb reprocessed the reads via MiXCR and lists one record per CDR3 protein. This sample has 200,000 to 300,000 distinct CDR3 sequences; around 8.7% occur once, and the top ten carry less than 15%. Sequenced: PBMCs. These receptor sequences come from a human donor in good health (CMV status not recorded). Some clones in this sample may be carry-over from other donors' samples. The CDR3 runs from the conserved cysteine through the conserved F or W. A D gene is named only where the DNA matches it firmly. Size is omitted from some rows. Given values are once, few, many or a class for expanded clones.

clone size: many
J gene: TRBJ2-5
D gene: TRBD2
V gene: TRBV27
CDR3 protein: CASSPGLAGQETQYF
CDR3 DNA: TGTGCCAGCTCCCCCGGACTAGCGGGGCAAGAGACCCAGTACTTC

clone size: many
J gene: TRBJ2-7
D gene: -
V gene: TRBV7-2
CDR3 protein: CASSDTGYEQYF
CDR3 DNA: TGTGCCAGCAGCGACACAGGGTACGAGCAGTACTTC

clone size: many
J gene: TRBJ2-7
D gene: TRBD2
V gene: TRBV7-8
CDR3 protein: CASSLVPTSGGAYEQYF
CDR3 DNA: TGTGCCAGCAGCTTAGTCCCCACTAGCGGGGGGGCCTACGAGCAGTACTTC

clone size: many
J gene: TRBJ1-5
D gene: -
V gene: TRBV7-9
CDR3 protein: CASSSEGFGNQPQHF
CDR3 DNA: TGTGCCAGCAGCTCGGAGGGATTTGGCAATCAGCCCCAGCATTTT

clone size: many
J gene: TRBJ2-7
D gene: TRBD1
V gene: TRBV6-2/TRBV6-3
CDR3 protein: CASNLDPGGEQYF
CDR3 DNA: TGTGCCAGCAACCTGGACCCAGGGGGTGAGCAGTACTTC

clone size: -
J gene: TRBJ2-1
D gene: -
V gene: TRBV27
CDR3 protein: CASSPRQLISYNEQFF
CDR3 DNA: TGTGCCAGCAGTCCTCGCCAACTGATCTCCTACAATGAGCAGTTCTTC

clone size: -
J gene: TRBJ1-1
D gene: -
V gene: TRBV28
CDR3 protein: CASSPILDMNTEAFF
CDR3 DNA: TGTGCCAGCAGTCCAATTTTGGACATGAACACTGAAGCTTTCTTT

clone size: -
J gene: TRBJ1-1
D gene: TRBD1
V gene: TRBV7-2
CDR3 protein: CASSPFRTGGAGNTEAFF
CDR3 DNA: TGTGCCAGCAGCCCATTCCGGACAGGGGGCGCTGGGAACACTGAAGCTTTCTTT

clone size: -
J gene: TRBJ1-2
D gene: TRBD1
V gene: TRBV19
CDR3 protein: CASSYPGQGNSNYGYTF
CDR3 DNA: TGTGCCAGTAGTTATCCGGGACAGGGGAATAGTAACTATGGCTACACCTTC

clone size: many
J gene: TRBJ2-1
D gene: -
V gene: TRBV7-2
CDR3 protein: CASRPPPPGSYNEQFF
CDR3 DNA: TGTGCCAGCAGACCGCCCCCTCCCGGCTCCTACAATGAGCAGTTCTTC

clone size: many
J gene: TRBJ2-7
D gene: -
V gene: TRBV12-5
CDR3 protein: CASGSAGRGVEQYF
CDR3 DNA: TGTGCTAGTGGTTCCGCGGGCCGCGGAGTAGAGCAGTACTTC

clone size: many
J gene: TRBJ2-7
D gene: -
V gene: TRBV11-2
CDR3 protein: CASSLDRRNTRYF
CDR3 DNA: TGTGCCAGCAGCTTAGACAGGCGAAATACAAGGTACTTC

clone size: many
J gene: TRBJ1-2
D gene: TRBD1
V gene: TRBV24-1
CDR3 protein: CATSDPAGTGSYGYTF
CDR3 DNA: TGTGCCACCAGTGATCCCGCGGGGACAGGTAGCTATGGCTACACCTTC

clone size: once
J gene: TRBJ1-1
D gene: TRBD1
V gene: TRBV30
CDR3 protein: CAWSDQGAGTEAFF
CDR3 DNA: TGTGCCTGGAGTGATCAGGGGGCAGGGACTGAAGCTTTCTTT

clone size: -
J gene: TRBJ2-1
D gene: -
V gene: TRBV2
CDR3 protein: CASRGSSNEQFF
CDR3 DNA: TGTGCCAGCAGGGGAAGCTCCAATGAGCAGTTCTTC

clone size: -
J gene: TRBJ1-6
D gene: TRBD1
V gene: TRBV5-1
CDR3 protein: CASSYLGQNNSPLHF
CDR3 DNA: TGCGCCAGCAGCTACCTGGGACAGAATAATTCACCCCTCCACTTT

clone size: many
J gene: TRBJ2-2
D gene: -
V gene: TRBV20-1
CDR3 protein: CSAQNPSATGELFF
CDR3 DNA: TGCAGTGCTCAGAACCCTAGCGCCACCGGGGAGCTGTTTTTT

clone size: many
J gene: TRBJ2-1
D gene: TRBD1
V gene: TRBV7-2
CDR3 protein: CASSLVPQGARNEQFF
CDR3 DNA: TGTGCCAGCAGCTTAGTTCCACAGGGGGCGAGGAATGAGCAGTTCTTC

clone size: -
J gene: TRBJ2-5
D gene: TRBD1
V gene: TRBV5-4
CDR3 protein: CASSLGQGAGQETQYF
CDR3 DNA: TGTGCCAGCAGCTTAGGACAGGGCGCGGGTCAAGAGACCCAGTACTTC

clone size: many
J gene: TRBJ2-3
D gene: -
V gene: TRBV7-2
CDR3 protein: CASTPPTDTQYF
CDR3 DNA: TGTGCCAGCACCCCCCCCACAGATACGCAGTATTTT

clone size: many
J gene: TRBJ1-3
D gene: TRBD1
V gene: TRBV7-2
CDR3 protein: CASSLHRGSGNTIYF
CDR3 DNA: TGTGCCAGCAGCCTACACAGGGGCTCTGGAAACACCATATATTTT

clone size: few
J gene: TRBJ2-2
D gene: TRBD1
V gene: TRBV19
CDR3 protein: CASSRDRVTGELFF
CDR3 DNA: TGTGCCAGCAGCCGTGACAGGGTAACCGGGGAGCTGTTTTTT

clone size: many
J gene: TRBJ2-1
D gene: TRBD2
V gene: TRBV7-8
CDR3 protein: CASSSNSGGGVNEQFF
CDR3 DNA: TGTGCCAGCAGCTCGAACAGTGGCGGGGGGGTAAATGAGCAGTTCTTC

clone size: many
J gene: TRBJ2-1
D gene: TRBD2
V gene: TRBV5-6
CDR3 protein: CASSLVTSGLYNEQFF
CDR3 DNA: TGTGCCAGCAGCTTGGTCACTAGCGGGCTCTACAATGAGCAGTTCTTC

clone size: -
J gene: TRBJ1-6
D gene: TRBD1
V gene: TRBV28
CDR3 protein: CASSKMTGNNSPLHF
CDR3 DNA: TGTGCCAGCAGCAAGATGACAGGGAATAATTCACCCCTCCACTTT

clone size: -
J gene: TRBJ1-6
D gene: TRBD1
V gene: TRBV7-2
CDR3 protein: CASSFRTGGISQSPLHF
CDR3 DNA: TGTGCCAGCAGCTTCCGAACAGGGGGCATCTCACAATCACCCCTCCACTTT

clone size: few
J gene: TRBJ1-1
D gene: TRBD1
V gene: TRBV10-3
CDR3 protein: CAITMTGSNTEAFF
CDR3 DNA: TGTGCCATCACCATGACAGGGTCGAACACTGAAGCTTTCTTT

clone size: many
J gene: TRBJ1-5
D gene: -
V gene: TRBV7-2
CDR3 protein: CASKPGQNSNQPQHF
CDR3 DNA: TGTGCCAGCAAACCCGGACAGAATAGCAATCAGCCCCAGCATTTT

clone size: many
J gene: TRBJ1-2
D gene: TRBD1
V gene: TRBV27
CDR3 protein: CASSFGDRVNYNGYTF
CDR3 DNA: TGTGCCAGCAGTTTCGGGGACAGGGTGAATTATAATGGCTACACCTTC

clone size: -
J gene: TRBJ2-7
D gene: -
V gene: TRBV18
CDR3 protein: CASSSARVRTYEQYF
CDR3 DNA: TGTGCCAGCTCATCCGCCCGGGTCAGAACTTACGAGCAGTACTTC

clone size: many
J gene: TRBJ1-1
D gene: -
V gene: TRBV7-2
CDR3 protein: CASSLAPGIRGTEAFF
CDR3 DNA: TGTGCCAGCAGCTTAGCGCCAGGGATCAGAGGAACTGAAGCTTTCTTT

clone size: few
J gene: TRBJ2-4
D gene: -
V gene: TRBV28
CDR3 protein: CASSLRLGGHIQYF
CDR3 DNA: TGTGCCAGCAGTTTACGGCTAGGAGGGCACATTCAGTACTTC

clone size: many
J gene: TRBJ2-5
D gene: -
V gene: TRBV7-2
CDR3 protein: CASSPLPGTSVTQYF
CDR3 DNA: TGTGCCAGCAGCCCCCTCCCCGGGACATCGGTGACCCAGTACTTC

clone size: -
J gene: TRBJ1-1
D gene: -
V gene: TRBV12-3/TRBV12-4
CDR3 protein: CASSLGGGVQKAFF
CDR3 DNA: TGTGCCAGCAGTTTAGGGGGGGGGGTCCAGAAAGCTTTCTTT

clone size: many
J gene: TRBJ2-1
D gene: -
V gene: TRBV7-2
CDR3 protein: CASSPPGLIGHEQFF
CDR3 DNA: TGTGCCAGCAGCCCCCCAGGGCTCATAGGCCATGAGCAGTTCTTC

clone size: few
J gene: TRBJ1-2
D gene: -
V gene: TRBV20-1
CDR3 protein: CSSISGEYGYTF
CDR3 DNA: TGCAGTTCTATCTCAGGGGAGTATGGCTACACCTTC

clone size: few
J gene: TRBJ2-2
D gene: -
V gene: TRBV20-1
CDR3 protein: CSALGLENTGELFF
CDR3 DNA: TGCAGTGCCCTGGGGCTGGAGAACACCGGGGAGCTGTTTTTT

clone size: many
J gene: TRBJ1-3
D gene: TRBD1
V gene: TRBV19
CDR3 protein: CASRGGQGQKQRSGNTIYF
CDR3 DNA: TGTGCCAGTAGGGGGGGACAGGGGCAAAAACAACGCTCTGGAAACACCATATATTTT

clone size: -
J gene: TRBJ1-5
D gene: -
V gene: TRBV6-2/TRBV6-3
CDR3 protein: CASSYYGRGHQPQHF
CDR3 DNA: TGTGCCAGCAGTTACTACGGCAGGGGCCATCAGCCCCAGCATTTT

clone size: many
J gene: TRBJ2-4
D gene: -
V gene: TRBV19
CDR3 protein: CASRGSGRGASAKNIQYF
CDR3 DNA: TGTGCCAGTAGGGGGTCGGGACGGGGGGCGTCGGCCAAAAACATTCAGTACTTC

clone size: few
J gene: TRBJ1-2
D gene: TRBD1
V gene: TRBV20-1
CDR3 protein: CSARDLRTGYGYTF
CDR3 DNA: TGCAGTGCTAGAGATCTCCGGACAGGCTATGGCTACACCTTC

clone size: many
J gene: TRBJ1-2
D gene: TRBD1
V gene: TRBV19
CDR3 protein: CASTPTGGGDYGYTF
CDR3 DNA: TGTGCCAGTACCCCAACAGGGGGAGGTGACTATGGCTACACCTTC

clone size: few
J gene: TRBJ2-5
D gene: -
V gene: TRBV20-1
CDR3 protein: CSARGAPGVQETQYF
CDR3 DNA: TGCAGTGCTAGAGGGGCCCCCGGAGTTCAAGAGACCCAGTACTTC

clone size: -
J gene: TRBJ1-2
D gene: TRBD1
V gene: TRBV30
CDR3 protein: CAWARQGWYGYTF
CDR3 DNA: TGTGCCTGGGCCCGACAGGGGTGGTATGGCTACACCTTC

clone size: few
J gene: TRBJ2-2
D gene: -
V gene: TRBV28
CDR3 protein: CASQSTGELFF
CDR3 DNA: TGTGCCAGCCAGAGTACCGGGGAGCTGTTTTTT

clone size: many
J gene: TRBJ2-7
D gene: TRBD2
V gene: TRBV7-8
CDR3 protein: CASSLAGTSGGTYEQYF
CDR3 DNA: TGTGCCAGCAGCTTAGCAGGGACTAGCGGGGGTACCTACGAGCAGTACTTC

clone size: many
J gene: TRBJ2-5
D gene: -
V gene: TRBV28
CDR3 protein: CASSLNQGKETQYF
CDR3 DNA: TGTGCCAGCAGTTTGAACCAGGGGAAAGAGACCCAGTACTTC

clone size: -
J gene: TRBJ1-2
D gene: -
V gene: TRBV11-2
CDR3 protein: CASSLDRSSQCTF
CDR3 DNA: TGTGCCAGCAGCTTAGATAGGAGCTCCCAATGCACCTTC

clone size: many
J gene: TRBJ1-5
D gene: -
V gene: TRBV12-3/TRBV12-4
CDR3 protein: CASRGVSNQPQHF
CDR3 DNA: TGTGCCAGCAGAGGGGTTAGCAATCAGCCCCAGCATTTT

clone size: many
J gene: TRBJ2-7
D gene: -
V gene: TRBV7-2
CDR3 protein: CASSLGTQGPSYEQYF
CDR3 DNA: TGTGCCAGCAGCTTAGGGACCCAGGGTCCCTCCTACGAGCAGTACTTC

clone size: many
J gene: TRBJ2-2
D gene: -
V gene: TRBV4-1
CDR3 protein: CASSQDLGGNTGELFF
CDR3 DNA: TGTGCCAGCAGCCAAGATCTGGGGGGGAACACCGGGGAGCTGTTTTTT

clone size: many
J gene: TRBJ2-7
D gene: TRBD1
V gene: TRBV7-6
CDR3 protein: CASSKGTGASYEQYF
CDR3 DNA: TGTGCCAGCAGCAAAGGGACAGGGGCCAGCTACGAGCAGTACTTC

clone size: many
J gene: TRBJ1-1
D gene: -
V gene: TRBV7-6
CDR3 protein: CASSLRPRGMDTEAFF
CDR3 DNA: TGTGCCAGCAGCTTAAGGCCTCGGGGTATGGACACTGAAGCTTTCTTT